The 15 T cell receptor beta chains reported below all come from one sample, sequenced in a study of response to subunit inactivated influenza vaccine. TCRdb reprocessed the RT-PCR reads via MiXCR and lists one record per CDR3 protein. The data contain some 800,000 distinct CDR3 sequences, approximately 22% of them singletons. This sample comprised PBMCs from blood, obtained 4 to 6 days after vaccination. These receptors were obtained from a man between 45 and 60 years old who received an inactivated influenza vaccine.

This CDR3 reads CASRSTSGGGETQYF. In DNA form, the CDR3 reads TGTGCCAGCAGGTCAACTAGCGGAGGCGGGGAGACCCAGTACTTC. The rearrangement joins TRBV12-3 or TRBV12-4 to TRBJ2-5; 8 nucleotides align to TRBD2. V shed 6 bases, J shed 5 bases, and the junction held 11 bases outside the gene matches. CDR3 length equals 15 residues.

The gene calls are TRBV12-3 or TRBV12-4 and TRBJ1-2; D not certain. Trimming pared 1 base from V and 0 bases from J, leaving 9 bases between. CDR3 size: 15 residues. The CDR3 reads CASSLGSFPNYGYTF. The CDR3 DNA follows: TGTGCCAGCAGTTTAGGCAGCTTCCCTAACTATGGCTACACCTTC.

This clonotype has only a few counts. The J gene is TRBJ1-1, the V gene TRBV20-1, with a tentative D call TRBD1 (6 bases). Germline V gene sequence: CDR1 DFQATT, CDR2 SNEGSKA (reference sequence). The germline V and J ends were trimmed by 3 bases and 5 bases, with 13 bases remaining between them. This CDR3 contains 13 residues. CDR3 sequence (DNA): TGCAGTGCTAGCCCGGGCCAGGGGACTGAAGCTTTCTTT. Translating it yields CSASPGQGTEAFF.

This clonotype was counted only a few times. The chain combines TRBV4-3 with TRBJ2-3; D perhaps matches TRBD1 (6 bases). This CDR3 spans 15 amino acids. Trimming took 0 bases from V and 4 from J, leaving 11 bases between them. Germline V gene lookup returns CDR1 LGHNA and CDR2 YSLEER. The CDR3 loop is CASSQDAQGADTQYF. The CDR3, as DNA: TGCGCCAGCAGCCAAGATGCACAGGGCGCAGATACGCAGTATTTT.

This clonotype has just one count. The chain uses TRBV15 and TRBJ2-7; no definite D call. Germline V gives CDR1 LNHNV, CDR2 YYDKDF (reference sequence). The CDR3 is made up of 12 amino acids. The ends were cut back, 5 bases at V and 1 base at J, with 6 bases in the middle. In nucleotides, the CDR3 is TGTGCCACCAGCGGCAGGTCCTACGAGCAGTACTTC. This encodes CATSGRSYEQYF.

This clonotype has just one count. The chain combines TRBV13 with TRBJ1-6; 9 bases agree with TRBD1. The CDR3 runs to 19 residues. J gave up 0 bases and V 4 bases, and 10 bases lay outside the gene matches. Germline CDR1 reads PRHDT; CDR2 reads FYEKMQ (reference sequence). The CDR3: CASSSTAGTGSSYNSPLHF. CDR3 DNA sequence: TGTGCCAGCAGCTCGACGGCCGGGACAGGGAGCTCCTATAATTCACCCCTCCACTTT.

The chain joins TRBV7-9 to TRBJ2-3, with D possibly matching TRBD1 (5 bases). This CDR3 has 13 amino acids. V was cut by 5 bases and J by 5 bases, with 11 bases left in between. In germline, CDR1 is SEHNR, CDR2 FQNEAQ (reference sequence). The CDR3 nucleotides are TGTGCCAGCAGCAAAGACAGCCGAGATACGCAGTATTTT. Amino acids: CASSKDSRDTQYF.

The CDR3 DNA reads TGTGCCAGCAGCTTCTTGAATGGGGAGACCCAGTACTTC. Its translation: CASSFLNGETQYF. The V gene is TRBV7-9, the J gene TRBJ2-5, with D unclear. The CDR3 loop spans 13 amino acids. Trimming removed 3 bases at V and 5 bases at J, with 10 bases between. Per the germline V gene, CDR1 is SEHNR and CDR2 is FQNEAQ (reference sequence).

This clonotype was recorded a few times. The chain employs TRBV11-2 and TRBJ2-3; TRBD2 matches 8 bases. The trim removed 6 bases at V and 4 bases at J, leaving 15 bases unmatched. CDR3 size: 17 residues. Germline lookup yields CDR1 SGHAT and CDR2 FQNNGV. CDR3: CASRKRGAGAFPDTQYF. CDR3 sequence (DNA): TGTGCCAGCAGAAAAAGGGGAGCGGGAGCGTTCCCAGATACGCAGTATTTT.

This clonotype has more than one count but fewer than ten. In DNA form, the CDR3 reads TGTGCCAGCAGCCCCTCCGCCAGGGACCATGGCTACACCTTC. Its protein is CASSPSARDHGYTF. The rearrangement links TRBV7-2 to TRBJ1-2; weak D call: TRBD1 (5 bases). CDR3 length equals 14 residues. Trimming stripped 5 bases from V and 6 bases from J, with 16 bases between. Germline values: CDR1 SGHTA, CDR2 FQGNSA.

This clonotype was recorded at least ten times. The chain carries TRBV20-1 and TRBJ2-3, with TRBD2 matching 8 bases. This CDR3 has 16 amino acids. From germline, CDR1 is DFQATT and CDR2 SNEGSKA (reference sequence). V was pared by 1 base and J by 1 base, with 7 bases of the junction left unmatched. The CDR3 region has the DNA TGCAGTGCTAGAGTTTCACTAGCGGAGGGCACAGATACGCAGTATTTT. As protein: CSARVSLAEGTDTQYF.

This clonotype has only a few counts. V gene TRBV15 combines with J gene TRBJ2-5; TRBD2 might be the D (6 bases). V was shortened by 4 bases and J by 1 base, with 10 bases between the two germline ends. Germline V gene lookup returns CDR1 LNHNV and CDR2 YYDKDF (reference sequence). This CDR3 is built from 14 residues. As DNA, the CDR3 is TGTGCCACCAGCATTGGGACTCTCCAAGAGACCCAGTACTTC. Translated, it gives CATSIGTLQETQYF.

This clonotype was recorded a few times. The chain uses TRBV28 and TRBJ2-7; D tentatively fits TRBD1 or TRBD2 (6 bases each). This CDR3 is built from 15 residues. CDR1 is MDHEN, CDR2 SYDVKM, per germline. The V end lost 4 bases, the J end lost 2 bases, and 15 bases lay between the germline ends. Here the CDR3 reads CASSYRGPTPYEQYF. In DNA, the CDR3 is TGTGCCAGCAGTTACCGGGGGCCCACGCCCTACGAGCAGTACTTC.

A few counts support this clonotype. V usage is TRBV30 and J usage is TRBJ2-7, with 7 bases aligning to TRBD1. The germline CDR1 and CDR2 sequences are GTSNPN and SVGIG (reference sequence). V shed 5 bases and J 6 bases; nucleotides not matched to a gene: 10. The length of the CDR3 is 13 residues. CDR3: CAWDRDSNSEQYF. CDR3 bases: TGTGCCTGGGATCGGGACAGTAATTCCGAGCAGTACTTC. The whole variable domain, remainder taken from reference TRBV30 and TRBJ2-7, is SQTIHQWPATLVQPVGSPLSLECTVEGTSNPNLYWYRQAAGRGLQLLFYSVGIGQISSEVPQNLSASRPQDRQFILSSKKLLLSDSGFYLCAWDRDSNSEQYFGPGTRLTVT.

There are a few counts of this clonotype. This chain links TRBV10-3 with TRBJ2-3; the D gene is possibly TRBD1 (6 bases). In germline, CDR1 is ENHRY, CDR2 SYGVKD. Trimming left V 7 bases short and J 4 bases short, with 21 bases between. The CDR3 totals 16 residues. The CDR3 loop is CAITKNRDLVADTQYF. The CDR3 bases are TGTGCCATCACCAAGAACAGGGACCTGGTCGCAGATACGCAGTATTTT.